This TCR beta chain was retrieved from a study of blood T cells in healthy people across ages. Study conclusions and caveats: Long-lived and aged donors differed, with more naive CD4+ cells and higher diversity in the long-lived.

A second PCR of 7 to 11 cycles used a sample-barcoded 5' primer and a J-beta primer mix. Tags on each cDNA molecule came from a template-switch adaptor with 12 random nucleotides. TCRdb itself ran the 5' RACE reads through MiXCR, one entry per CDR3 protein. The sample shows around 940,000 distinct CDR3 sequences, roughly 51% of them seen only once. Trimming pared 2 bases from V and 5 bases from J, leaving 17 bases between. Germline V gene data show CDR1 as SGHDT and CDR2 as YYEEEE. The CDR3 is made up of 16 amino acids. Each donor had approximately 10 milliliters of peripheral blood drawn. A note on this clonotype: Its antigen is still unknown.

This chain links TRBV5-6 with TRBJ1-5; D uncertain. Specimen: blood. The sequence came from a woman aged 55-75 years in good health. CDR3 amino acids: CASSFNGRGGYQPQHF. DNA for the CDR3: TGTGCCAGCAGCTTCAACGGCCGGGGAGGGTATCAGCCCCAGCATTTT.